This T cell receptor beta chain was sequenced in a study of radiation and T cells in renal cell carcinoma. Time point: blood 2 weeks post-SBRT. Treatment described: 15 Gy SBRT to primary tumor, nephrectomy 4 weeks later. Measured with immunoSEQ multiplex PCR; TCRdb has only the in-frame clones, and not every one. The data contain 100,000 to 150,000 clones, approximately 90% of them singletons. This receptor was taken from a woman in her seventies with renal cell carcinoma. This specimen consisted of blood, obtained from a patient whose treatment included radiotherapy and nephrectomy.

CDR3 bases: TGTGCCAGCAGAGGCCCTCAGCAGCCCCAGCATTTT. It is translated as CASRGPQQPQHF. The V and J genes are TRBV9 and TRBJ1-5, with unresolved D. Looked up from germline, CDR1 is SGDLS and CDR2 is YYNGEE. V was cut by 5 bases and J by 7 bases, with 10 bases left in between. This CDR3 spans 12 amino acids.